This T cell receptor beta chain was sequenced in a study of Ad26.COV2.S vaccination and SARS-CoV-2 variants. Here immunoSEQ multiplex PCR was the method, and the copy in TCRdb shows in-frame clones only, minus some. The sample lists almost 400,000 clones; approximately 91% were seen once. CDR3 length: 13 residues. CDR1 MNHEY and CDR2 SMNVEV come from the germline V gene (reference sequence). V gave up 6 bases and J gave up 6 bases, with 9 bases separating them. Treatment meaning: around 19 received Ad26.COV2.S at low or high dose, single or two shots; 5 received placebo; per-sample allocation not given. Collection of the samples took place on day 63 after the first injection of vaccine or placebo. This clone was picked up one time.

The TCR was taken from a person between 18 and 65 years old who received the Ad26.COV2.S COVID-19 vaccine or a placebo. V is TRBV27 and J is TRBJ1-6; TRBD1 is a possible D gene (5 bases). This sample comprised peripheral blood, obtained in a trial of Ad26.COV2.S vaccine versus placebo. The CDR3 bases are TGTGCCAGCAGAACGGGGCTTAATTCACCCCTCCACTTT. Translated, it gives CASRTGLNSPLHF.